This T cell receptor (beta chain) was profiled in a study of radiation and T cells in renal cell carcinoma. Germline CDR1 reads SEHNR; CDR2 reads FQNEAQ (reference sequence). Between the trimmed V and J ends, which lost 3 bases and 0 bases, there was a span of 15 bases. There are 17 residues in the CDR3. Libraries were prepared by immunoSEQ multiplex PCR; TCRdb keeps only in-frame clonotypes and omits some of them. Counted here are 120,000 or so clones, about 81% occurring once; the ten biggest clones make up approximately 5%. The time point denotes: blood 2 weeks post-SBRT. Treatment meaning: 15 Gy SBRT to primary tumor, nephrectomy 4 weeks later.

The TCR comes from a man aged 45-60 years with renal cell carcinoma. This chain connects TRBV7-9 to TRBJ1-3, with D maybe TRBD1 (6 bases). Sequencing was performed on blood, taken from a patient whose treatment included radiotherapy and nephrectomy. The CDR3 reads CASSFRTEPNSGNTIYF. In DNA form, the CDR3 reads TGTGCCAGCAGCTTCAGGACAGAGCCCAACTCTGGAAACACCATATATTTT.